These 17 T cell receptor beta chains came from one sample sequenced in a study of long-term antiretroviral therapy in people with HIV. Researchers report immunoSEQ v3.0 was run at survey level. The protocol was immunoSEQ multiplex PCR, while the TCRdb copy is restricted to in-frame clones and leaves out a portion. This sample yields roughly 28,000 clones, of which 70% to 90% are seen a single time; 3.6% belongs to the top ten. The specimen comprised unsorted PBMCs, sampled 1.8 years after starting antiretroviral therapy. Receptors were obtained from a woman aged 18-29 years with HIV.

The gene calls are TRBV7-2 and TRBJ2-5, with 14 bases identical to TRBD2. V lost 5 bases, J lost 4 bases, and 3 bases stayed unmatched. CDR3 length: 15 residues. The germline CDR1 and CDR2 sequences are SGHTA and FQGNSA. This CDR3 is CASSPGLAGVETQYF. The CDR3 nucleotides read TGTGCCAGCAGCCCGGGACTAGCGGGAGTAGAGACCCAGTACTTC.

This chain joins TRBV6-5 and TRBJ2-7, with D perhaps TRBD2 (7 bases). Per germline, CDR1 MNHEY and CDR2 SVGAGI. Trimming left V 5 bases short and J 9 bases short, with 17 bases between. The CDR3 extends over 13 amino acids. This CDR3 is CASSRGGPIGQYF. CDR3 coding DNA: TGTGCCAGCAGTAGGGGGGGACCCATCGGGCAGTACTTC.

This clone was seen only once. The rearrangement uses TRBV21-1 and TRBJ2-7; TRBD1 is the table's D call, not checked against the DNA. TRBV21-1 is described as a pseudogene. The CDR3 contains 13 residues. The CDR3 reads CASSTRRNYEQYF. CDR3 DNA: TGTGCCAGCAGCACCCGCAGGAACTACGAGCAGTACTTC.

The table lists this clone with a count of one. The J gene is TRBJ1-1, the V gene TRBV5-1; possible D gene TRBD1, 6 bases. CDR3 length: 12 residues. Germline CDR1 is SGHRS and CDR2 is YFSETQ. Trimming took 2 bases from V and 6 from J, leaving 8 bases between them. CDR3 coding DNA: TGCGCCAGCAGCTTCGGACAGTCTGAAGCTTTCTTT. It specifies CASSFGQSEAFF.

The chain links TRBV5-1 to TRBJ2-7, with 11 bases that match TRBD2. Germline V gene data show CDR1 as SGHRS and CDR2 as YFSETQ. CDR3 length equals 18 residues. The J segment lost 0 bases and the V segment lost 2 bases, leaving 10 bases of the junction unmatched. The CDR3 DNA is TGCGCCAGCAGCTTAATCTCTAGCGGGAGGCCCAGCTCCTACGAGCAGTACTTC. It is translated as CASSLISSGRPSSYEQYF. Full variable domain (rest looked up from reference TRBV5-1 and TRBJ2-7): KAGVTQTPRYLIKTRGQQVTLSCSPISGHRSVSWYQQTPGQGLQFLFEYFSETQRNKGNFPGRFSGRQFSNSRSEMNVSTLELGDSALYLCASSLISSGRPSSYEQYFGPGTRLTVT.

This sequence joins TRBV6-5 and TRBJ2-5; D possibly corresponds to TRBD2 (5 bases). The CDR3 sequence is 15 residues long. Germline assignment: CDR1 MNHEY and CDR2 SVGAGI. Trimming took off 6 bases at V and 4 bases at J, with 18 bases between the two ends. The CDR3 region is CASSSPVRGRETQYF. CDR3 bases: TGTGCCAGCAGCTCCCCTGTCCGGGGAAGAGAGACCCAGTACTTC.

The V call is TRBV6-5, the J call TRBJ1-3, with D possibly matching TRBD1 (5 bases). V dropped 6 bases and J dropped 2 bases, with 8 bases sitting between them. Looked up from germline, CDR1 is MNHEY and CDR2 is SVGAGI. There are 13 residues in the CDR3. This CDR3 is CASRQQAGNTIYF. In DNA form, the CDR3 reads TGTGCCAGCAGACAACAGGCTGGAAACACCATATATTTT.

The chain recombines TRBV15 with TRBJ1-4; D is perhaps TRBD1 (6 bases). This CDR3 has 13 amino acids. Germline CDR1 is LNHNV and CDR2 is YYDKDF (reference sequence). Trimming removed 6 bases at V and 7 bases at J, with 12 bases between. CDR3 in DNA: TGTGCCACCAGGACAACAGGGTTTGAAAAACTGTTTTTT. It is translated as CATRTTGFEKLFF.

The CDR3 sequence: CASSELAIPHNEQFF. Here the CDR3 DNA reads TGTGCCAGCAGTGAGCTAGCCATACCCCACAATGAGCAGTTCTTC. The chain joins TRBV2 to TRBJ2-1; D is possibly TRBD2 (5 bases). From germline, CDR1 is SNHLY and CDR2 FYNNEI. Trimming removed 3 bases from V and 5 bases from J, with 14 bases in between. This CDR3 contains 15 residues.

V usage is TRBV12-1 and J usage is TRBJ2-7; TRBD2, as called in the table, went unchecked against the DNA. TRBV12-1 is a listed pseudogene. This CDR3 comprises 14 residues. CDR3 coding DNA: TGTGCCAGTAAATGGGGTCGCGGGGAGTACGAGCAGTACTTC. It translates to CASKWGRGEYEQYF.

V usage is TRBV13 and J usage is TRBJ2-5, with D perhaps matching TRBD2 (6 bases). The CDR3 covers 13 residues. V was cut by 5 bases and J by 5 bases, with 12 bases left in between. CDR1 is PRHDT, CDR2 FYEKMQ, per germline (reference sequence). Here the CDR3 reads CASSPTGGETQYF. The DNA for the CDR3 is TGTGCCAGCAGCCCCACTGGAGGGGAGACCCAGTACTTC.

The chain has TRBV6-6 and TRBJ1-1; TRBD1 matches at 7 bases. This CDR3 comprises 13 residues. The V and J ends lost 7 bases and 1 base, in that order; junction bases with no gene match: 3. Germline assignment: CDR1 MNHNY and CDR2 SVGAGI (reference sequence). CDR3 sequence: CASTNRGNTEAFF. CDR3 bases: TGTGCCAGCACCAACAGGGGGAACACTGAAGCTTTCTTT.

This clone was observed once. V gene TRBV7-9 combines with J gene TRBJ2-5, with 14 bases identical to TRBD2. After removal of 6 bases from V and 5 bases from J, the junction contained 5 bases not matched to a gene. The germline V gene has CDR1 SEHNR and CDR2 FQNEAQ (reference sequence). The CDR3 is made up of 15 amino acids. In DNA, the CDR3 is TGTGCCAGCAGGGGGACTAGCGGGAGCCGGGAGACCCAGTACTTC. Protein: CASRGTSGSRETQYF.

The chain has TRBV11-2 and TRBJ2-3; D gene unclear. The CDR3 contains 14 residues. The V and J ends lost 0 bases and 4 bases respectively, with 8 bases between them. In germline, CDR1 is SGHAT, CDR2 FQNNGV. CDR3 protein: CASSLDRRSDTQYF. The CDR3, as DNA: TGTGCCAGCAGCTTAGACAGGCGATCAGATACGCAGTATTTT.

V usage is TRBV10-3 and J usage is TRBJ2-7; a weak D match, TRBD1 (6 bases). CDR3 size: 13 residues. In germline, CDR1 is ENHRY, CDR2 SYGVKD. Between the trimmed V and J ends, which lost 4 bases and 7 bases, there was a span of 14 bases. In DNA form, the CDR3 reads TGTGCCATCAGTGCGGGACACGGGGCGGAGCAGTACTTC. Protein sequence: CAISAGHGAEQYF.

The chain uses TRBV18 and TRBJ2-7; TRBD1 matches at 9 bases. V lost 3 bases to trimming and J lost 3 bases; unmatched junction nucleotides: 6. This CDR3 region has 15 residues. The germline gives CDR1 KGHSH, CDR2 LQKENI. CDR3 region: CASSPGTGSFYEQYF. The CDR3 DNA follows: TGTGCCAGCTCACCCGGGACAGGGAGTTTCTACGAGCAGTACTTC.

CDR3 residues: CASSHIFTSANYNEQFF. The CDR3 DNA reads TGCGCCAGCAGCCATATCTTTACTAGCGCCAACTACAATGAGCAGTTCTTC. This sequence joins TRBV4-1 and TRBJ2-1; 7 nucleotides match TRBD2. The germline gives CDR1 MGHRA, CDR2 YSYEKL. V was pared by 3 bases and J by 3 bases, with 11 bases of the junction left unmatched. There are 17 residues in the CDR3.